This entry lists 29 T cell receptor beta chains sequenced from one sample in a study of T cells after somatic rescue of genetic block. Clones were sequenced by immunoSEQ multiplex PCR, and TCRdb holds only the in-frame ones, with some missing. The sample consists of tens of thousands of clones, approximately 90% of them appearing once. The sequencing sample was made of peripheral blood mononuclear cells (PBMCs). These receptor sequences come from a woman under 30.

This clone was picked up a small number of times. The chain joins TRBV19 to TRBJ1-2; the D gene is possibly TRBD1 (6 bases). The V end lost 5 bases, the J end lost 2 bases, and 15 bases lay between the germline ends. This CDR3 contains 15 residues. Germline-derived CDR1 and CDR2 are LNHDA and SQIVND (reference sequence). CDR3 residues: CASSGGLKANYGYTF. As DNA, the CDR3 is TGTGCCAGTAGTGGGGGCCTCAAGGCGAACTATGGCTACACCTTC.

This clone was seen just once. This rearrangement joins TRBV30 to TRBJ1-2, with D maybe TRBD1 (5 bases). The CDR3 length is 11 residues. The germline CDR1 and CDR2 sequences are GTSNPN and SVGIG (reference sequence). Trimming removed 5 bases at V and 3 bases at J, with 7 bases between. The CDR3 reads CAWGQDYGYTF. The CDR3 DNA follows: TGTGCCTGGGGACAAGACTATGGCTACACCTTC.

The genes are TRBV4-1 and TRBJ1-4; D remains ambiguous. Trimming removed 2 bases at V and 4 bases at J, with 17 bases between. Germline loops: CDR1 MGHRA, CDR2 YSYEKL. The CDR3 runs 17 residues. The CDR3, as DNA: TGCGCCAGCAGCCAAAGCAGCCTTCTCAGCTTTAATGAAAAACTGTTTTTT. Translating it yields CASSQSSLLSFNEKLFF.

The CDR3 protein is CASSLEGLAAGEQYF. For the CDR3, the DNA is TGTGCCAGCAGCTTAGAGGGGCTAGCGGCGGGCGAGCAGTACTTC. The chain carries TRBV7-3 and TRBJ2-7; TRBD2 matches 7 bases. CDR1 and CDR2 (germline): SGHTA, FQGTGA. CDR3 size: 15 residues. Trimming at V came to 2 bases and at J to 6 bases, leaving 10 bases not matched to a gene.

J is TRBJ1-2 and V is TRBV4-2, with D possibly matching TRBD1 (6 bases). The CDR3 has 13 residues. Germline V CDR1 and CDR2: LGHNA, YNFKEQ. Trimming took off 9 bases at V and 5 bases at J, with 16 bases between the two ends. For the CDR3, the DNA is TGTGCCAGTGGGTGGCGAAGGGGGTATGGCTACACCTTC. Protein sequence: CASGWRRGYGYTF.

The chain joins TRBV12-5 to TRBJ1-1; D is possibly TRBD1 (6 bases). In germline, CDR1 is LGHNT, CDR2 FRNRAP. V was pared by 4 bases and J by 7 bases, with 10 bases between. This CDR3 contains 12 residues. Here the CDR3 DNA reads TGTGCTAGTGGTTCAGGGGTAGGTGAAGCTTTCTTT. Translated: CASGSGVGEAFF.

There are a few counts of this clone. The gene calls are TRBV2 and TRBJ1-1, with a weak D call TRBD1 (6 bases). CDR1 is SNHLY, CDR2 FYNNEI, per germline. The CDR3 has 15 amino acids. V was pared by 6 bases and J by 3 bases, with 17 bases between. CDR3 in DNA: TGTGCCAGCAGCGGACAGTCCTTACCCGACACTGAAGCTTTCTTT. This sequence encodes CASSGQSLPDTEAFF. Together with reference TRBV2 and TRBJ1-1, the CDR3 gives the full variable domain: EPEVTQTPSHQVTQMGQEVILRCVPISNHLYFYWYRQILGQKVEFLVSFYNNEISEKSEIFDDQFSVERPDGSNFTLKIRSTKLEDSAMYFCASSGQSLPDTEAFFGQGTRLTVV.

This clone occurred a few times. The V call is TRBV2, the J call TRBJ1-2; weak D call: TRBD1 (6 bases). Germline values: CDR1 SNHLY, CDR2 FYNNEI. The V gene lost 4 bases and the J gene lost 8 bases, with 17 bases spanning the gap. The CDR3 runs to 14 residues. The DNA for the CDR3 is TGTGCCAGCAGTGGCGACCAGGGGTTGGGAGGCTACACCTTC. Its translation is CASSGDQGLGGYTF.

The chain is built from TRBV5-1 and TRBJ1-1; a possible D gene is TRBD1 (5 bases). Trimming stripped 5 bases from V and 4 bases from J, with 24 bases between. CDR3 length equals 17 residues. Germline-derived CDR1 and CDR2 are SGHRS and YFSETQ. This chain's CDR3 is CASRKGRRGERATEAFF. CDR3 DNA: TGCGCCAGCAGAAAGGGACGTCGGGGCGAAAGGGCCACTGAAGCTTTCTTT.

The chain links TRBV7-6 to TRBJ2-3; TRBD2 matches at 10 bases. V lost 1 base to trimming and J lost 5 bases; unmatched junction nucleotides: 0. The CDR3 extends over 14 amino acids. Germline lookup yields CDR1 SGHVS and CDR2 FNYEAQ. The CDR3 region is CASSLGLAGDTQYF. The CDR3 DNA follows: TGTGCCAGCAGCTTAGGACTAGCGGGAGATACGCAGTATTTT. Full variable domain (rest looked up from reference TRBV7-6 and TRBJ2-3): GAGVSQSPRYKVTKRGQDVALRCDPISGHVSLYWYRQALGQGPEFLTYFNYEAQQDKSGLPNDRFSAERPEGSISTLTIQRTEQRDSAMYRCASSLGLAGDTQYFGPGTRLTVL.

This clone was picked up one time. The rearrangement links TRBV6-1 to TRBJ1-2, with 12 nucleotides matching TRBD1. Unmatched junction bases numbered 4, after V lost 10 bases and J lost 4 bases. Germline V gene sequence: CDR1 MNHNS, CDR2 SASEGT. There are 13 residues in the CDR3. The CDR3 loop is CATRDRGLYGYTF. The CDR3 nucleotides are TGTGCCACGAGGGACAGGGGGCTCTATGGCTACACCTTC.

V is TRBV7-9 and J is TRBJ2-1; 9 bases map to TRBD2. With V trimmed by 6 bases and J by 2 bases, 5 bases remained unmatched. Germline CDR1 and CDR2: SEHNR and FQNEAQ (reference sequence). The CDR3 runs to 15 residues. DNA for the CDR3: TGTGCCAGCAGTAGGGCTAGCGGGACCTACAATGAGCAGTTCTTC. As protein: CASSRASGTYNEQFF.

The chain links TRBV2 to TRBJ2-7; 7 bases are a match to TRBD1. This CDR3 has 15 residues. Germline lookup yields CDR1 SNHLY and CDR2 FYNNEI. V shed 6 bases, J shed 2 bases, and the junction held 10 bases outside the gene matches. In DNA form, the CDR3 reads TGTGCCAGCAGCGCCGGGACAGTCCTCACCTACGAGCAGTACTTC. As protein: CASSAGTVLTYEQYF.

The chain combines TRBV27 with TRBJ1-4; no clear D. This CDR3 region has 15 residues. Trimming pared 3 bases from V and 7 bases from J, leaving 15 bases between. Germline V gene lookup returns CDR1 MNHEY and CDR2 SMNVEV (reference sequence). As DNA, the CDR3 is TGTGCCAGCAGTTTCGGTGGAAGGGTGGGTGAAAAACTGTTTTTT. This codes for CASSFGGRVGEKLFF.

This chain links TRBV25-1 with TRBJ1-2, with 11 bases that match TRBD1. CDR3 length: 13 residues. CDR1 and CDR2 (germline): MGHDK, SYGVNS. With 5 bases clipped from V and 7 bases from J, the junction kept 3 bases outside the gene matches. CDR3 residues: CASSWTGGGGYTF. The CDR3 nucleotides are TGTGCCAGCAGTTGGACAGGGGGCGGTGGCTACACCTTC.

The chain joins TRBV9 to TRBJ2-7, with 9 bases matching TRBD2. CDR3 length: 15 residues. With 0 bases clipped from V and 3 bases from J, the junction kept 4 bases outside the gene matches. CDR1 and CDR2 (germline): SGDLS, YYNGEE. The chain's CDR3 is CASSVGLAGSYEQYF. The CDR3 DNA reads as TGTGCCAGCAGCGTAGGGCTAGCGGGAAGCTACGAGCAGTACTTC.

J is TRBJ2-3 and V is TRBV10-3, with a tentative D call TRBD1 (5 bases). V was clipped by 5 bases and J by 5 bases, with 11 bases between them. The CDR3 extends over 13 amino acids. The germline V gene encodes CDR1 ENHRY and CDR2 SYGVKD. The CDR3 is CAISSQGGDTQYF. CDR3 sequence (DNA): TGTGCCATCAGTTCCCAGGGTGGAGATACGCAGTATTTT.

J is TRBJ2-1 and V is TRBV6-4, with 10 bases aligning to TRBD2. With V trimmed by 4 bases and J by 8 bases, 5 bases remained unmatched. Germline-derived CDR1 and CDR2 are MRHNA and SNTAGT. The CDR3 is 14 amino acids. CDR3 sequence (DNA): TGTGCCAGCAGTGCGCTAGCGGGAGTTGATGAGCAGTTCTTC. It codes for CASSALAGVDEQFF.

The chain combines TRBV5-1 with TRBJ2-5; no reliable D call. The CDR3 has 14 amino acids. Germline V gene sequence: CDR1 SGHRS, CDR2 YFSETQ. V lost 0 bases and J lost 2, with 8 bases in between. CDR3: CASSLVGQQETQYF. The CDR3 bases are TGCGCCAGCAGCTTGGTAGGCCAGCAAGAGACCCAGTACTTC.

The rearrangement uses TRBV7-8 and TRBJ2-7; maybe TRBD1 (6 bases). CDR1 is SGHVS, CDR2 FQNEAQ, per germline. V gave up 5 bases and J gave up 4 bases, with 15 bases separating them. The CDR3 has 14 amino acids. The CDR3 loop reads CASSLSQGRYEQYF. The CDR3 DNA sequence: TGTGCCAGCAGCCTATCACAGGGTCGGTACGAGCAGTACTTC. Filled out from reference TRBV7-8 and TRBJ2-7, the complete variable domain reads GAGVSQSPRYKVAKRGQDVALRCDPISGHVSLFWYQQALGQGPEFLTYFQNEAQLDKSGLPSDRFFAERPEGSVSTLKIQRTQQEDSAVYLCASSLSQGRYEQYFGPGTRLTVT.

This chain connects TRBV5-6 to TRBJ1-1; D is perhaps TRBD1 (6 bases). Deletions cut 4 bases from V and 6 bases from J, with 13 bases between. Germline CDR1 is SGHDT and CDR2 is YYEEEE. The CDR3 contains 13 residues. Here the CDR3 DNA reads TGTGCCAGCAGCACAAACCAGGGGCCTGAAGCTTTCTTT. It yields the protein CASSTNQGPEAFF.

The CDR3 DNA reads TGTGCCAGTAGTAATTTACCGGGACAGGGTGGTAACTATGGCTACACCTTC. Its protein is CASSNLPGQGGNYGYTF. This chain uses TRBV19 with TRBJ1-2; TRBD1 matches at 9 bases. The CDR3 totals 17 residues. The V and J ends lost 4 bases and 1 base, in that order; junction bases with no gene match: 10. Germline CDR1 and CDR2: LNHDA and SQIVND (reference sequence).

DNA for the CDR3: TGTGCCAGCAGCCAGGGCGATCAGCCCCAGCATTTT. Residues: CASSQGDQPQHF. The chain has TRBV4-2 and TRBJ1-5; D is unresolved. The V and J ends lost 3 bases and 5 bases respectively, with 5 bases between them. The germline gives CDR1 LGHNA, CDR2 YNFKEQ. The CDR3 consists of 12 residues.

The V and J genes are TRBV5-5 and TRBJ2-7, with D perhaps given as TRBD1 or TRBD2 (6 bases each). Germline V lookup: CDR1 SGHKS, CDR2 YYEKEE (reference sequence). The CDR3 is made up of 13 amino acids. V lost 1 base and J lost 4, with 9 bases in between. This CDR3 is CASSLRGAYEQYF. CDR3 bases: TGTGCCAGCAGCTTGAGGGGGGCATACGAGCAGTACTTC.

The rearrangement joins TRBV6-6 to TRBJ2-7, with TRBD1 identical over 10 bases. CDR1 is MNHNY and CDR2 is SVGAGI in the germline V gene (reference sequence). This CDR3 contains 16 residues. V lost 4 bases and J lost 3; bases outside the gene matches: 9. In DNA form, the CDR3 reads TGTGCCAGCAGTTTAGGAGGGGGGACAGGGGTCTACGAGCAGTACTTC. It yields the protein CASSLGGGTGVYEQYF.

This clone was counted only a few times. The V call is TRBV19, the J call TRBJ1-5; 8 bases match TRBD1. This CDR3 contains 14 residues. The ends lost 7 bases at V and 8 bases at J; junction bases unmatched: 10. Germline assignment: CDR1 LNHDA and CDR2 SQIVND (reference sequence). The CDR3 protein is CASTRQGRREPQHF. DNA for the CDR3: TGTGCCAGTACTAGACAGGGGAGGAGGGAGCCCCAGCATTTT.

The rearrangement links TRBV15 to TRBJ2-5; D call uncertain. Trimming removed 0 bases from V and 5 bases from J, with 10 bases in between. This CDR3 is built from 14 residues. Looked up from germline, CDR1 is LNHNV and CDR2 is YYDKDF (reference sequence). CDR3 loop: CATSRDLGAETQYF. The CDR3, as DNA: TGTGCCACCAGCAGAGATCTGGGCGCCGAGACCCAGTACTTC. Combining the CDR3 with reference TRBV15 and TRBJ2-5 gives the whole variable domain DAMVIQNPRYQVTQFGKPVTLSCSQTLNHNVMYWYQQKSSQAPKLLFHYYDKDFNNEADTPDNFQSRRPNTSFCFLDIRSPGLGDTAMYLCATSRDLGAETQYFGPGTRLLVL.

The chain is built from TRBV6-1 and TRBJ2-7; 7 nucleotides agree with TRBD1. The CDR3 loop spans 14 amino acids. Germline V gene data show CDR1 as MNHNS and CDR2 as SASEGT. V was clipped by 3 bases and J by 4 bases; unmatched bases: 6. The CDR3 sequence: CASSDVGTAYEQYF. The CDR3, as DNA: TGTGCCAGCAGTGATGTCGGGACAGCTTACGAGCAGTACTTC.

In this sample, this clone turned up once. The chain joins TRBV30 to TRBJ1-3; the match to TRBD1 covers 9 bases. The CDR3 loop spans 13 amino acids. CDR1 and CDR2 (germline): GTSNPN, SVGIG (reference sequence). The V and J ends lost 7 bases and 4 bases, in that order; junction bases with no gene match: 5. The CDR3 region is CAYYRGLGNTIYF. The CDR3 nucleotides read TGTGCCTACTACAGGGGGCTCGGAAACACCATATATTTT. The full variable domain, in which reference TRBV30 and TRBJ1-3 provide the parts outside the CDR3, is SQTIHQWPATLVQPVGSPLSLECTVEGTSNPNLYWYRQAAGRGLQLLFYSVGIGQISSEVPQNLSASRPQDRQFILSSKKLLLSDSGFYLCAYYRGLGNTIYFGEGSWLTVV.